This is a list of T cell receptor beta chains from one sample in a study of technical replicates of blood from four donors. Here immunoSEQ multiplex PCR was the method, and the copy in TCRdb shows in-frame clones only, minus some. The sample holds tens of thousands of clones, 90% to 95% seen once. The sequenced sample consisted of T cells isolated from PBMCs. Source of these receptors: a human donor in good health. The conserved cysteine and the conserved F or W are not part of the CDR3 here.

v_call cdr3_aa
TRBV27 ASSPGGGTEAF
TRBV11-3 ASSPRGGWGGTYNEQF
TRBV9 ASSPREGDTYT
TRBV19 ASSIVRDRGPEGEKLF
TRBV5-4 ASSLGRDGYT
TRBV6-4 ASSPDRNYGYT
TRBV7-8 ASSLYGGAELDTQY
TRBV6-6 ASSSPDRVLQTQY
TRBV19 ASSIKVSGFKETQY
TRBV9 ASSLGGGMGTDTQY
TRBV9 ASSVQANFNSPLH
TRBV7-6 ASSLESSGSYNEQF
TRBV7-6 ASSLARGGNTEAF
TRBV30 ASDRGDSTDTQY
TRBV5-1 ASSLAAGNTEAF
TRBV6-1 ASNDPPGQGSYEQY
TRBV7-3 ASSLKGDGQYTEAF
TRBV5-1 ASTRQPLAKNIQY
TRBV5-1 ASSDEGANTEAF
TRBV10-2 ASSERRGPDIINEQF
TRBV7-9 ASSLIKWPVASGANVLT
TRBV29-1 SVGQGLAGANVLT
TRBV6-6 ASSYWSTEAF
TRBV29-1 SVEDRDNEQF
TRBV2 ASTGEESPLH
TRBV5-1 ASRSAPGAQGYT
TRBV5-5 ASTLGRVYNGYT
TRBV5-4 ASSPEWRNTGELF
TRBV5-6 ASSLGLTGTNYGYT
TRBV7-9 ASSLEGDQPQH
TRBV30 AWSRGPWSTEAF
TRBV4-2 ASSQTGSGAGAADTQY
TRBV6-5 ASSRQGVQETQY
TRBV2 ASSVNRAEKLF
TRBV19 ASSIGPFTEAF
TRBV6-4 ASSWEADNEQF
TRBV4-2 ASSQAWDGQANYGYT
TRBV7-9 ATLPGSQF
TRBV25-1 ASSVSGDRNQPQH
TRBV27 ASSVQGYSGGYT
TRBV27 ASSLGPGSQETQY
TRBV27 ASSSPAGASDEQY
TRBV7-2 ASSPRGGGFSTWAQY
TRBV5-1 ASSAGLVSYNEQF
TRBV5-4 ASSLQDRVAGELF
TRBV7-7 ASSPGGVGTGELF
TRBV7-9 ASSLEGLAGVRPGELF
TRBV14 ASSQGVFLTGRENEQY
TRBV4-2 ASSKEGQATEAF
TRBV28 ASSLSSTGSYEQY